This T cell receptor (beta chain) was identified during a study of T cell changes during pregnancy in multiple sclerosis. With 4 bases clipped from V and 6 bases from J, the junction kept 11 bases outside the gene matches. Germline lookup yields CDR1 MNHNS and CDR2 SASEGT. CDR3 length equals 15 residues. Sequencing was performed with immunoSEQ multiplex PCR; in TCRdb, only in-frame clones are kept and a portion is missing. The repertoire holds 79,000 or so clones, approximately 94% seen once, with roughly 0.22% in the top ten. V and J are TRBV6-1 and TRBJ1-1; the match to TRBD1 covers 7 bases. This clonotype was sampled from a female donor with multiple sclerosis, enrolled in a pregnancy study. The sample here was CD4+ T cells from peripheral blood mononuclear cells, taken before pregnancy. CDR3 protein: CASSAPGQLGAEAFF. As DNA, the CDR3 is TGTGCCAGCAGTGCCCCGGGACAGTTGGGCGCTGAAGCTTTCTTT.